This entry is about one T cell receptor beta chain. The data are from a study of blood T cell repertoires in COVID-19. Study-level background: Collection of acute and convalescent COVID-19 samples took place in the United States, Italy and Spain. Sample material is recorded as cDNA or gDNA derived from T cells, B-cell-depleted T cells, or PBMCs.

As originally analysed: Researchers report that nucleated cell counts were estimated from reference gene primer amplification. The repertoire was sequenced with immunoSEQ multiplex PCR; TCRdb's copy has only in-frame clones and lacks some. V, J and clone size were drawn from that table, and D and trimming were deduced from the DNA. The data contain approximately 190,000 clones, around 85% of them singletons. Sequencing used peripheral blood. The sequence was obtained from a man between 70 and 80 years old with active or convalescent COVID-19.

The CDR3 DNA reads TGTGCCACTGAACTAGCGGGGCCCTACAATGAGCAGTTCTTC. Its protein product is CATELAGPYNEQFF. V and J are TRBV28 and TRBJ2-1; 10 bases match TRBD2. This CDR3 is built from 14 residues. Trimming at V came to 10 bases and at J to 2 bases, leaving 5 bases not matched to a gene. Germline lookup yields CDR1 MDHEN and CDR2 SYDVKM.